This T cell receptor (beta chain) was found in a study of post-analysis software for immune sequencing data. Study findings and constraints: Comparison with controls showed significantly lower normalized Chao1 diversity in multiple sclerosis patients. Patients used several TRBV segments, including TRBV5-6, TRBV5-1 and TRBV20-1, more often than controls.

The CDR3 consists of 13 residues. With 3 bases removed from V and 5 bases from J, the gap between germline ends came to 10 bases. CDR1 and CDR2 (germline): LGHNA, YNFKEQ. TCR beta libraries were prepared from cDNA with unique molecular identifiers. Between roughly 0.9 and 11 million T cells gave rise to some 450,000 cDNA molecules. TCRdb passed the PCR reads through MiXCR, listing each CDR3 protein once. Among a few hundred thousand distinct CDR3 sequences, roughly 46% were seen once, and the ten largest hold 9.5% to 13%. This clonotype appeared a single time. Its cognate antigen is unknown. This TCR was sampled from a girl aged 10 to 17 with multiple sclerosis. Sequencing was carried out using blood. The rearrangement links TRBV4-2 to TRBJ1-1; a weak D match, TRBD1 (6 bases). CDR3 coding DNA: TGTGCCAGCAGCCAGGCAAGGGGGACTGAAGCTTTCTTT. It translates to CASSQARGTEAFF.